These 31 T cell receptor beta chains share one sample of origin, sequenced in a study of CD8+ T cells in alopecia areata. Investigators isolated RNA and reverse transcribed it into cDNA to act as the sequencing template. Assay: immunoSEQ multiplex PCR; the TCRdb copy retains only in-frame clones and omits some. Recorded here are some 110,000 clones, none singletons. The sample taken for sequencing was lesional skin. The receptors stem from a C3H/HeJ mouse with alopecia areata. Strain MHC haplotype: H2-k.

As concerns this clone: Gene and germline names: mouse. The CDR3 end falls 4 residues outside the read, so it is completed with the germline J gene. The rearrangement uses TRBV13-3 and TRBJ2-4, with a possible D match to TRBD1 (6 bases). This CDR3 has 13 residues. CDR1 and CDR2 (germline): NNHDY, SYVADS. The CDR3: CASSPGAGNTLYF. The CDR3 bases that were read are TGTGCCAGCAGCCCAGGGGCAGGAAAC.

Of note for this clone: These gene names are mouse names. The sequenced CDR3 bases are TGTGCCAGCAGACGCCGGGACTGGGGAAACACCGGG. Amino acids: CASRRRDWGNTG. The whole CDR3 region reads CASRRRDWGNTGQLYF. The chain links TRBV13-3 to TRBJ2-2; 10 bases match TRBD2. Sequencing ends 4 residues short of the CDR3 end; the germline J gene provides the rest. The J segment lost 1 base and the V segment lost 5 bases, leaving 5 bases of the junction unmatched. Per the germline V gene, CDR1 is NNHDY and CDR2 is SYVADS. The CDR3 has 16 residues. Using reference TRBV13-3 and TRBJ2-2 for the parts outside the CDR3, the full variable domain is EAAVTQSPRSKVAVTGGKVTLSCHQTNNHDYMYWYRQDTGHGLRLIHYSYVADSTEKGDIPDGYKASRPSQENFSLILELASLSQTAVYFCASRRRDWGNTGQLYFGEGSKLTVL.

The sample holds many counts of this clone. Any gene name here is a mouse gene name. The read halts 4 residues ahead of the CDR3 end, with the missing end drawn from the germline J gene. V gene TRBV13-3 combines with J gene TRBJ1-1, with TRBD1 identical over 9 bases. Per germline, CDR1 NNHDY and CDR2 SYVADS. This CDR3 has 14 residues. Losses at the gene ends were 6 bases for V and 2 bases for J; bases not matched to a gene: 5. CDR3: CASNQGQGNTEVFF. The DNA read from the CDR3 is TGTGCCAGCAATCAGGGACAGGGTAACACA.

On this clone: Any gene name here is a mouse gene name. Sequencing ends 4 residues short of the CDR3 end; the germline J gene provides the rest. The rearrangement uses TRBV19 and TRBJ2-3, with 8 bases identical to TRBD2. Germline loops: CDR1 FNHDT, CDR2 SITEND (reference sequence). CDR3 length: 16 amino acids. Trimming cost V 2 bases and J 0 bases; bases outside gene matches: 5. The CDR3 reads CASSIPRDWSAETLYF. The CDR3 bases that were read are TGTGCCAGCAGTATCCCCCGGGACTGGAGTGCAGAA.

As concerns this clone: Gene names refer to mouse genes. The sequence runs out 4 residues before the end of the CDR3; the remainder is reconstructed from the germline J gene. The rearrangement joins TRBV1 to TRBJ2-5; 11 bases line up with TRBD2. The CDR3 runs 14 residues. Germline V gene lookup returns CDR1 NSQYPW and CDR2 LRSPGD (reference sequence). CDR3 sequence: CTCSPTGGEDTQYF. CDR3 bases read: TGCACCTGCAGTCCGACTGGGGGGGAGGAC. Variable domain in full (rest from reference TRBV1 and TRBJ2-5): VTLLEQNPRWRLVPRGQAVNLRCILKNSQYPWMSWYQQDLQKQLQWLFTLRSPGDKEVKSLPGADYLATRVTDTELRLQVANMSQGRTLYCTCSPTGGEDTQYFGPGTRLLVL.

As regards this clone: At residue 12, the TCRdb protein and translated DNA are inconsistent; the protein given comes from the DNA. Gene names denote mouse genes. The read ends 3 residues shy of where the CDR3 ends; the end is completed using the germline J gene. V gene TRBV13-3 combines with J gene TRBJ1-6, with 7 bases lining up with TRBD1. TRBJ1-6 is labeled an ORF, and its function is uncertain. Germline V gives CDR1 NNHDY, CDR2 SYVADS. The CDR3 sequence is 15 residues long. The V and J ends lost 1 base and 5 bases, in that order; junction bases with no gene match: 3. This chain's CDR3 is CASSDKGGHNSPLYF. CDR3 DNA, as far as it was read: TGTGCCAGCAGTGATAAAGGGGGCCATAATTCGCCC.

Comments on this clone: At residue 12, the TCRdb protein departs from the DNA translation, so the protein shown here was derived from the DNA itself. Gene labels here are mouse ones. The read ends 3 residues before the CDR3 terminus; that terminus is restored from the germline J gene. The chain carries TRBV13-3 and TRBJ1-3, with 11 bases aligning to TRBD1. The CDR3 is 15 residues long. Per germline, CDR1 NNHDY and CDR2 SYVADS. V gave up 6 bases and J gave up 0 bases; unmatched junction bases: 2. The part of the CDR3 DNA that was read is TGTGCCAGCACCGGGACAGGGGGTTCTGGAAATACG. It translates to CASTGTGGSGNT. From start to end, the CDR3 is CASTGTGGSGNTLYF. The whole variable domain, remainder taken from reference TRBV13-3 and TRBJ1-3, is EAAVTQSPRSKVAVTGGKVTLSCHQTNNHDYMYWYRQDTGHGLRLIHYSYVADSTEKGDIPDGYKASRPSQENFSLILELASLSQTAVYFCASTGTGGSGNTLYFGEGSRLIVV.

With respect to this clone: Each gene name is a mouse one. The read stops 4 residues short of the end of the CDR3; the missing end is completed from the germline J gene. The chain is built from TRBV13-3 and TRBJ2-4, with 11 bases that match TRBD2. With 3 bases clipped from V and 1 base from J, the junction kept 4 bases outside the gene matches. Looked up from germline, CDR1 is NNHDY and CDR2 is SYVADS. The CDR3 spans 16 residues. This CDR3 reads CASSGGLGAGQNTLYF. Incomplete CDR3 DNA: TGTGCCAGCAGTGGGGGACTGGGGGCGGGTCAAAAC.

A word on this clone: Mouse gene names and germline throughout. From the germline J gene comes the end of the CDR3, since the read stops 4 residues before it. V and J are TRBV12-1 and TRBJ2-1; D not resolved. The germline V gene encodes CDR1 SGHSN and CDR2 HYEKVE. The CDR3 has 11 amino acids. CDR3 sequence reads: CASSLTAEQFF. Incomplete CDR3 DNA: TGTGCCAGCTCTCTGACAGCT.

About this clone: The genes and germline here are from mouse. The CDR3 is cut off 4 residues early in the read; its end comes from the germline J gene. The chain is built from TRBV13-1 and TRBJ1-2, with 9 positions matching TRBD1. The CDR3 length is 15 residues. The germline V gene encodes CDR1 NSHNY and CDR2 SYGAGN. The trim removed 3 bases at V and 0 bases at J, leaving 3 bases unmatched. The covered CDR3 bases are TGTGCCAGCAGTGGTCGGACAGGGGCAAACTCC. It encodes CASSGRTGANS. The whole CDR3 protein reads CASSGRTGANSDYTF.

This clone was seen more than once but under ten times. There is a difference at residue 12 between the TCRdb protein and the DNA translation, so the protein given here was translated from the DNA. Genes and germline are mouse. The CDR3 DNA, read in part, is TGTGCCAGCAGTCAACAAAATTCCTATAATTCGCCC. Amino acids: CASSQQNSYNSP. The entire CDR3 protein is CASSQQNSYNSPLYF. The rearrangement joins TRBV14 to TRBJ1-6; D gene unclear. The DNA ends 3 residues before the CDR3 does, and the rest of the CDR3 is filled in from the germline J gene. TRBJ1-6 is an ORF, and what it does is uncertain. This CDR3 spans 15 amino acids. With 4 bases removed from V and 0 bases from J, the gap between germline ends came to 8 bases. Germline V gene data show CDR1 as SGHDT and CDR2 as FRDEAV.

This clone was detected many times. Germline and genes: mouse. The read stops 4 residues short of the end of the CDR3; the missing end is completed from the germline J gene. This chain links TRBV13-3 with TRBJ2-1; 10 bases match TRBD2. Germline CDR1 and CDR2: NNHDY and SYVADS. The CDR3 totals 15 residues. The sequenced part of the CDR3 DNA is TGTGCCAGCAAGGAGGCTGGGGGGGCGGGGGCT. This translates into CASKEAGGAGA. The CDR3 reads in full as CASKEAGGAGAEQFF.

In its sample, this clone was seen a few times. Mouse gene names and germline throughout. The sequence runs out 4 residues before the end of the CDR3; the remainder is reconstructed from the germline J gene. The chain combines TRBV13-3 with TRBJ2-3; 8 bases are shared with TRBD2. CDR1 and CDR2 (germline): NNHDY, SYVADS. The trim removed 0 bases at V and 1 base at J, leaving 7 bases unmatched. This CDR3 has 17 amino acids. The chain's CDR3 is CASSDEGGGAGAETLYF. Partial CDR3 DNA: TGTGCCAGCAGTGATGAGGGGGGGGGCGCAGGTGCAGAA.

In its sample, this clone was seen many times. The translated DNA and TCRdb's protein are not identical at residue 13; the protein here was translated from the DNA. Gene names refer to mouse genes. Read data end 3 residues before the CDR3 end; the end is taken from the germline J gene. The chain employs TRBV1 and TRBJ1-6; 12 bases line up with TRBD1. TRBJ1-6 is sorted into the ORF group, with uncertain function. The germline V gene encodes CDR1 NSQYPW and CDR2 LRSPGD (reference sequence). The CDR3 length is 16 residues. Germline trimming cut 2 bases from V and 7 bases from J; bases unmatched to any gene: 3. Partial CDR3 DNA: TGCACCTGCAGTGCACGGGACAGGGGGCGGAATTCGCCC. The encoded protein is CTCSARDRGRNSP. Given in full, the CDR3 is CTCSARDRGRNSPLYF.

This clone was counted only a few times. Mouse gene names apply. The DNA ends 4 residues before the CDR3 does, and the rest of the CDR3 is filled in from the germline J gene. This chain joins TRBV13-3 and TRBJ2-4, with no clear D. CDR1 NNHDY and CDR2 SYVADS come from the germline V gene. The CDR3 is 13 amino acids. The CDR3 sequence: CASSDATENTLYF. The part of the CDR3 DNA that was read is TGTGCCAGCAGTGATGCTACAGAAAAC.

As regards this clone: Gene labels here are mouse ones. The read terminates 4 residues ahead of where the CDR3 ends, so the germline J gene completes it. This rearrangement joins TRBV13-3 to TRBJ2-5, with 8 bases identical to TRBD2. Unmatched junction bases numbered 6, after V lost 5 bases and J lost 1 base. This CDR3 region has 15 residues. Germline assignment: CDR1 NNHDY and CDR2 SYVADS. CDR3 DNA, as far as it was read: TGTGCCAGCAGCTCAGACTGGGGATACCAAGAC. Amino acid sequence: CASSSDWGYQD. The complete CDR3 reads CASSSDWGYQDTQYF.

This clone was recorded at least ten times. The translated DNA and TCRdb's protein are not identical at residue 13; the protein here was translated from the DNA. Germline and genes here are mouse. The read falls 3 residues short of the CDR3 end, and the missing part is taken from the germline J gene. This chain uses TRBV1 with TRBJ1-3; TRBD1 matches at 10 bases. The V gene end was trimmed by 3 bases and the J gene end by 4 bases; junction bases not matched to a gene: 6. The CDR3 loop spans 16 amino acids. Germline loops: CDR1 NSQYPW, CDR2 LRSPGD (reference sequence). CDR3 region: CTCSAPPGQGGNTLYF. The CDR3 DNA, read in part, is TGCACCTGCAGTGCCCCCCCGGGACAGGGGGGAAATACG.

This clone was found a few times. Mouse germline and gene names are used. CDR3 DNA (partial): TGTGCCAGCAGTGTGGACTGGGGGCTGTAT. It is translated as CASSVDWGLY. The whole CDR3 protein is CASSVDWGLYEQYF. The rearrangement joins TRBV13-3 to TRBJ2-7; 10 bases agree with TRBD2. Sequencing ends 4 residues short of the CDR3 end; the germline J gene provides the rest. Per germline, CDR1 NNHDY and CDR2 SYVADS. The CDR3 length is 14 residues.

On this clone itself: The germline and genes are mouse ones. Sequencing ends 4 residues short of the CDR3 end; the germline J gene provides the rest. V gene TRBV1 combines with J gene TRBJ1-4, with 7 nucleotides matching TRBD1. V trimming: 4 bases; J trimming: 2 bases; junction bases outside the gene matches: 1. The length of the CDR3 is 14 residues. The germline gives CDR1 NSQYPW, CDR2 LRSPGD (reference sequence). CDR3 DNA (partial): TGCACCTGCAGTGAGGGGGCCTCCAACGAA. It is translated as CTCSEGASNE. The whole CDR3 reads CTCSEGASNERLFF.

About this clone: The gene symbols are mouse symbols. Incomplete CDR3 DNA: TGTGCTAGCAGTAGAGTGGGACAAAAAGAC. It is translated as CASSRVGQKD. The CDR3, in full, reads CASSRVGQKDTQYF. The rearrangement links TRBV17 to TRBJ2-5, with D perhaps matching TRBD1 (6 bases). The observed sequence ends 4 residues before the CDR3 terminus, with the missing tail filled in from the germline J gene. This CDR3 is built from 14 residues. The germline gives CDR1 MNHDT, CDR2 YYDKIL.

As for this clone: The listed genes are named as in mouse. CDR3 region: CASGEGLQDTQYF. The CDR3 bases that were read are TGTGCCAGCGGTGAGGGACTGCAAGAC. The J gene is TRBJ2-5, the V gene TRBV13-2; 7 positions agree with TRBD2. The CDR3 end is not reached by the read, which stops 4 residues before it; the germline J gene fills it in. From germline, CDR1 is NNHNN and CDR2 SYGAGS (reference sequence). Trimming removed 2 bases from V and 3 bases from J; junction bases left unmatched: 0. This CDR3 comprises 13 residues.

Notes on this clone: The gene symbols are mouse symbols. The read finishes 4 residues shy of the CDR3 end, and the germline J gene is used to complete it. The genes are TRBV1 and TRBJ1-2; 8 nucleotides match TRBD1. Germline CDR1 reads NSQYPW; CDR2 reads LRSPGD (reference sequence). The CDR3 spans 14 residues. CDR3: CTCSGGQGGSDYTF. Partial CDR3 DNA: TGCACCTGCAGTGGTGGACAGGGAGGATCC.

This clone appeared many times. Any gene name here is a mouse gene name. From the germline J gene comes the end of the CDR3, since the read stops 4 residues before it. The rearrangement uses TRBV13-3 and TRBJ2-7; 7 bases agree with TRBD2. The length of the CDR3 is 15 residues. Trimming took 4 bases from V and 0 from J; bases not matched to a gene: 7. The germline V gene encodes CDR1 NNHDY and CDR2 SYVADS. The CDR3 DNA, read in part, is TGTGCCAGCAGTCCACTGGGGTCAAGCTCCTAT. It codes for CASSPLGSSSY. The CDR3 reads in full as CASSPLGSSSYEQYF.

There are many counts of this clone. Mouse gene names apply. The read ends 4 residues early relative to the CDR3; the germline J gene fills the gap. The chain carries TRBV13-3 and TRBJ2-1, with 9 bases matching TRBD1. V lost 2 bases to trimming and J lost 2 bases; unmatched junction nucleotides: 5. The CDR3 contains 16 residues. The germline V gene has CDR1 NNHDY and CDR2 SYVADS. The sequenced part of the CDR3 DNA is TGTGCCAGCAGTGAAGGACAGGGGAAGGACTATGCT. Protein product: CASSEGQGKDYA. The whole CDR3 region reads CASSEGQGKDYAEQFF.

This clone appeared many times. Gene names denote mouse genes. The sequence runs out 4 residues before the end of the CDR3; the remainder is reconstructed from the germline J gene. The sample holds other DNA sequences that translate to the same CDR3. The J gene is TRBJ2-1, the V gene TRBV13-3; tentatively, D is TRBD2 (6 bases). The CDR3 contains 15 residues. Germline lookup yields CDR1 NNHDY and CDR2 SYVADS. Trimming took 1 base from V and 4 from J, leaving 12 bases between them. The sequenced CDR3 bases are TGTGCCAGCAGTGATTCCGGGGGGAGATATGCT. This encodes CASSDSGGRYA. The entire CDR3 protein reads CASSDSGGRYAEQFF.

As concerns this clone: Gene names denote mouse genes. The read finishes 4 residues shy of the CDR3 end, and the germline J gene is used to complete it. The gene calls are TRBV13-3 and TRBJ2-1; D may be TRBD2 (5 bases). Trimming removed 0 bases at V and 2 bases at J, with 12 bases between. CDR1 and CDR2 (germline): NNHDY, SYVADS. There are 16 residues in the CDR3. The CDR3 is CASSDAEDLYYAEQFF. CDR3 DNA (partial): TGTGCCAGCAGTGATGCAGAGGACTTATACTATGCT.

About this clone: Mouse gene names apply. The read finishes 4 residues shy of the CDR3 end, and the germline J gene is used to complete it. Other nucleotide sequences in the sample specify the same CDR3. The chain couples TRBV31 to TRBJ2-3; 8 nucleotides match TRBD2. The germline gives CDR1 GKSSPN, CDR2 SITVG. This CDR3 is built from 15 residues. Germline trimming cut 1 base from V and 1 base from J; bases unmatched to any gene: 4. Here the CDR3 reads CAWSPGLGGAETLYF. CDR3 bases read: TGTGCCTGGAGTCCAGGACTGGGTGGTGCAGAA.

This clone showed up just a few times. The TCRdb protein and the DNA translation do not line up at residue 13; the protein shown here was made by translating the DNA. Genes and germline are mouse. The CDR3 goes on 3 residues after the read ends, and that part is filled in from the germline J gene. The genes are TRBV1 and TRBJ1-6; TRBD1 might be the D (6 bases). TRBJ1-6 counts as an open reading frame of uncertain function. Germline values: CDR1 NSQYPW, CDR2 LRSPGD (reference sequence). Trimming took 3 bases from V and 6 from J, leaving 15 bases between them. CDR3 size: 16 residues. This chain's CDR3 is CTCSAPARGGNSPLYF. The sequenced CDR3 bases are TGCACCTGCAGTGCCCCCGCCAGGGGTGGTAATTCGCCC.

This clone appeared a few times. Genes and germline are mouse. The missing CDR3 end, 4 residues past where the read stops, is filled in from the germline J gene. The rearrangement uses TRBV13-1 and TRBJ2-7, with TRBD2 matching over 9 bases. The CDR3 is made up of 13 amino acids. Germline lookup yields CDR1 NSHNY and CDR2 SYGAGN. The V gene end was trimmed by 7 bases and the J gene end by 3 bases; junction bases not matched to a gene: 5. CDR3 DNA, as far as it was read: TGTGCCAGCGGCAACTGGGGGGACTAT. This sequence encodes CASGNWGDY. The full CDR3 protein is CASGNWGDYEQYF.

This clone was seen a few times. Each gene name is a mouse one. CDR3 sequence: CASRHPTGGSYEQYF. CDR3 bases read: TGTGCCAGCAGGCACCCGACAGGTGGTTCCTAT. This chain uses TRBV13-3 with TRBJ2-7; TRBD1 is a possible D gene (6 bases). The observed sequence ends 4 residues before the CDR3 terminus, with the missing tail filled in from the germline J gene. The V end lost 5 bases, the J end lost 1 base, and 16 bases lay between the germline ends. This CDR3 has 15 amino acids. Germline loops: CDR1 NNHDY, CDR2 SYVADS.

As concerns this clone: The TCRdb protein fails to match the DNA translation at residue 12; the protein reported here was translated from the DNA. The genes are named according to mouse. The read gets to within 3 residues of the CDR3 end, and the germline J gene fills in the rest. V is TRBV1 and J is TRBJ1-6, with 9 bases that match TRBD1. TRBJ1-6 is labeled an ORF, and its function is uncertain. Trimming took 3 bases from V and 5 from J; bases not matched to a gene: 2. CDR1 is NSQYPW and CDR2 is LRSPGD in the germline V gene (reference sequence). CDR3 size: 15 residues. This chain's CDR3 is CTCSATGGNNSPLYF. The DNA read from the CDR3 is TGCACCTGCAGTGCGACAGGGGGAAATAATTCGCCC.